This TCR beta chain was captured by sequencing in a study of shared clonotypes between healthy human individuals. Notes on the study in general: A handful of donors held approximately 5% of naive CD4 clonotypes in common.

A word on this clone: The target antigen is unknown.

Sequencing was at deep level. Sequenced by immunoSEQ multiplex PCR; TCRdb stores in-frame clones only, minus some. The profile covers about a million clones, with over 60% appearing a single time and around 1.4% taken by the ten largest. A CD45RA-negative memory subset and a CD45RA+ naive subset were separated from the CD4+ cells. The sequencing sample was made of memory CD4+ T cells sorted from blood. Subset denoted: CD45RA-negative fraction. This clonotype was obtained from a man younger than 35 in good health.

CDR3 DNA sequence: TGTGCCAGCAACCCCCCGGGGACTAGCTTCTCTGGGGCCAACGTCCTGACTTTC. Translating gives CASNPPGTSFSGANVLTF. The chain combines TRBV9 with TRBJ2-6, with TRBD2 matching over 9 bases. Germline V gene sequence: CDR1 SGDLS, CDR2 YYNGEE. Trimming at V came to 6 bases and at J to 0 bases, leaving 10 bases not matched to a gene. The CDR3 runs to 18 residues.